This T cell receptor (beta chain) was profiled in a study of shared clonotypes between healthy human individuals. Points from the study as a whole: Among the subsets, naive ones generally showed larger estimated richness than memory ones. Shared clonotypes: roughly 4.7% naive CD4, roughly 3.8% naive CD8, around 2.4% memory CD4, under 0.5% memory CD8.

Of note for this clone: Its target is unknown.

Assay execution proceeded at the deep level. The assay was immunoSEQ multiplex PCR, and TCRdb's table has in-frame clones only and misses some. The sample lists about 1.4 million clones, roughly 96% occurring once. Germline lookup yields CDR1 SQVTM and CDR2 ANQGSEA. This CDR3 is built from 13 residues. V lost 4 bases to trimming and J lost 8 bases, with 15 bases between them. The sequence was obtained from a man younger than 40 in good health. The sequenced material came from naive CD4+ T cells sorted from blood. As for subset: CD45RA+ positively selected. The chain recombines TRBV29-1 with TRBJ2-4; D might be TRBD1 (5 bases). CDR3 sequence (DNA): TGCAGCGTTGGGGGCCCCCGTGGACACATTCAGTACTTC. Translation gives CSVGGPRGHIQYF.